These 18 T cell receptor beta chains originate from one sample sequenced in a study of T cells expressing NK-cell markers. Reprocessing the 5' RACE reads, TCRdb reports a single entry for every CDR3 protein and omits DNA. This sample's clone table lists roughly 390,000 distinct CDR3 sequences. Sequenced material: blood T cells: a sorted CD56 or NKG2C T cell subset, CD4+ or CD8+ T cells, or bulk PBMC T cells (not recorded which). Every receptor here comes from a man aged 18-75 years in good health.

V gene TRBV20-1 combines with J gene TRBJ1-2. Germline CDR1 reads DFQATT; CDR2 reads SNEGSKA (reference sequence). The CDR3 extends over 12 amino acids. CDR3 protein: CSAITPNYGYTF.

V and J are TRBV3-1 and TRBJ1-2; the D call of TRBD1 rests on TCRdb alone, since no DNA is present to check it. Germline V CDR1 and CDR2: LGHDT, YNNKEL (reference sequence). This CDR3 comprises 16 residues. The chain's CDR3 is CASSQDRGGIDYGYTF. The whole variable domain, remainder taken from reference TRBV3-1 and TRBJ1-2, is DTAVSQTPKYLVTQMGNDKSIKCEQNLGHDTMYWYKQDSKKFLKIMFSYNNKELIINETVPNRFSPKSPDKAHLNLHINSLELGDSAVYFCASSQDRGGIDYGYTFGSGTRLTVV.

The V call is TRBV4-1, the J call TRBJ2-2; no DNA is available, so the TRBD1 call from TCRdb remains unchecked. The CDR3 sequence is 16 residues long. Germline V gene lookup returns CDR1 MGHRA and CDR2 YSYEKL. The CDR3: CASSQDAGGSTGELFF.

V gene TRBV3-1 combines with J gene TRBJ2-1; the D call from TCRdb, TRBD2, cannot be confirmed without DNA. The CDR3 is 17 amino acids. Germline lookup yields CDR1 LGHDT and CDR2 YNNKEL (reference sequence). CDR3 amino acids: CASSQPILAGGYNEQFF.

The chain recombines TRBV10-3 with TRBJ2-7; TCRdb gives TRBD1 as the D gene, but with no DNA this cannot be confirmed. This CDR3 spans 12 amino acids. Per germline, CDR1 ENHRY and CDR2 SYGVKD. CDR3 loop: CATASGLREQYF.

V and J are TRBV7-9 and TRBJ1-1; TCRdb reports TRBD1, a call that lacks DNA to check it against. Germline CDR1 SEHNR, CDR2 FQNEAQ (reference sequence). The CDR3 runs to 15 residues. The CDR3 reads CASSLTVGAVSEAFF.

The chain recombines TRBV7-3 with TRBJ2-2; there is no DNA to check the TCRdb D call of TRBD2. CDR3 size: 16 residues. CDR1 and CDR2 from the germline V gene are SGHTA and FQGTGA. This CDR3 is CASSLLAGGITGELFF.

This chain joins TRBV19 and TRBJ2-5. Germline loops: CDR1 LNHDA, CDR2 SQIVND (reference sequence). This CDR3 is built from 14 residues. The CDR3 sequence: CASSIDEASQTQYF.

The chain has TRBV7-2 and TRBJ1-1; the D call of TRBD1 rests on TCRdb alone, since no DNA is present to check it. This CDR3 spans 16 amino acids. The germline CDR1 and CDR2 sequences are SGHTA and FQGNSA. The CDR3 here is CASSSIRGRRGTEAFF.

The rearrangement links TRBV12-5 to TRBJ2-7; lacking DNA, the TRBD2 call made by TCRdb goes unchecked. From germline, CDR1 is LGHNT and CDR2 FRNRAP. The CDR3 is 16 residues long. CDR3 sequence: CASGLSRAGGLYEQYF.

The V call is TRBV11-1, the J call TRBJ2-3; TCRdb's D gene call, TRBD2, goes unchecked for lack of DNA. This CDR3 has 19 amino acids. Germline V CDR1 and CDR2: SGHAT, FQDESV (reference sequence). CDR3: CASSLVGVYADSNTDTQYF.

The J gene is TRBJ1-6, the V gene TRBV5-1; TCRdb designates TRBD1, a call that cannot be tested without DNA. The CDR3 runs 15 residues. Germline lookup yields CDR1 SGHRS and CDR2 YFSETQ. This CDR3 is CASSLEGGEVSPLHF.

The chain has TRBV28 and TRBJ1-3; TCRdb picks TRBD1, but there is no DNA to check that call. CDR1 and CDR2 (germline): MDHEN, SYDVKM. CDR3 size: 15 residues. The CDR3 loop is CASRRDRISGNTIYF.

This rearrangement joins TRBV12-3 or TRBV12-4 to TRBJ2-3. The CDR3 loop spans 12 amino acids. The CDR3 is CASSTQPWSQYF.

The chain couples TRBV18 to TRBJ2-7. Germline V lookup: CDR1 KGHSH, CDR2 LQKENI. The CDR3 runs 14 residues. CDR3 protein: CASSPTELGYEQYF. Full variable domain (missing parts from reference TRBV18 and TRBJ2-7): NAGVMQNPRHLVRRRGQEARLRCSPMKGHSHVYWYRQLPEEGLKFMVYLQKENIIDESGMPKERFSAEFPKEGPSILRIQQVVRGDSAAYFCASSPTELGYEQYFGPGTRLTVT.

This sequence joins TRBV5-1 and TRBJ1-2. The CDR3 loop spans 15 amino acids. Looked up from germline, CDR1 is SGHRS and CDR2 is YFSETQ. The CDR3 here is CASSRTLETDYGYTF. Full variable domain (missing parts from reference TRBV5-1 and TRBJ1-2): KAGVTQTPRYLIKTRGQQVTLSCSPISGHRSVSWYQQTPGQGLQFLFEYFSETQRNKGNFPGRFSGRQFSNSRSEMNVSTLELGDSALYLCASSRTLETDYGYTFGSGTRLTVV.

The chain carries TRBV20-1 and TRBJ2-3; checking the TCRdb D call of TRBD1 is not possible without DNA. This CDR3 has 12 amino acids. CDR1 and CDR2 from the germline V gene are DFQATT and SNEGSKA (reference sequence). CDR3 residues: CSADRPADTQYF.

The chain links TRBV27 to TRBJ2-1; checking the TCRdb D call of TRBD1 is not possible without DNA. Germline V gene sequence: CDR1 MNHEY, CDR2 SMNVEV (reference sequence). The CDR3 totals 16 residues. CDR3 loop: CASSLWGQGLSYEQFF.